The 20 T cell receptor beta chains below come from one sample, sequenced in a study of identical twins. A single record per CDR3 protein comes from TCRdb applying MiXCR to the 5' RACE reads. This repertoire shows hundreds of thousands of distinct CDR3 sequences, 15% to 20% found once; its top ten account for roughly 14%. These data are also associated with another study on T cells expressing NK-cell markers.

The sequenced sample was PBMCs. The receptors stem from a woman under 30 in good health.

V and J are TRBV29-1 and TRBJ2-1; unclear D gene. The CDR3 has 14 amino acids. Per germline, CDR1 SQVTM and CDR2 ANQGSEA. V lost 2 bases and J lost 0, with 8 bases in between. CDR3 residues: CSVEKGYSYNEQFF. CDR3 DNA: TGCAGCGTTGAAAAGGGATACTCCTACAATGAGCAGTTCTTC.

This clonotype was found a few times. V gene TRBV27 combines with J gene TRBJ2-2; 12 bases align to TRBD2. V was clipped by 7 bases and J by 1 base; unmatched bases: 7. The CDR3 has 17 residues. Per the germline V gene, CDR1 is MNHEY and CDR2 is SMNVEV (reference sequence). The chain's CDR3 is CASTILLAGGNTGELFF. CDR3 in DNA: TGTGCCAGCACCATTCTACTAGCGGGGGGGAACACCGGGGAGCTGTTTTTT.

This chain connects TRBV20-1 to TRBJ2-1; tentative D call: TRBD2 (6 bases). The length of the CDR3 is 14 residues. Per the germline V gene, CDR1 is DFQATT and CDR2 is SNEGSKA (reference sequence). The V and J ends lost 8 bases and 9 bases respectively, with 23 bases between them. The CDR3 sequence is CSSQGGPTFGEQFF. In DNA, the CDR3 is TGCAGTTCCCAGGGAGGCCCAACTTTCGGTGAGCAGTTCTTC.

V is TRBV7-6 and J is TRBJ2-5; D unclear. Deletions cut 1 base from V and 0 bases from J, with 12 bases between. The germline CDR1 and CDR2 sequences are SGHVS and FNYEAQ. This CDR3 comprises 16 residues. CDR3 DNA sequence: TGTGCCAGCAGCTTAGACGTAGCAGGATACCAAGAGACCCAGTACTTC. This gives the protein CASSLDVAGYQETQYF.

This clonotype was detected a few times. The gene calls are TRBV20-1 and TRBJ1-1; 7 positions match TRBD1. V shed 5 bases, J shed 3 bases, and the junction held 6 bases outside the gene matches. In germline, CDR1 is DFQATT, CDR2 SNEGSKA (reference sequence). The CDR3 has 13 residues. CDR3 sequence: CSAVRQGDTEAFF. As DNA, the CDR3 is TGCAGTGCTGTCCGACAGGGAGACACTGAAGCTTTCTTT.

This clonotype was seen a few times. The chain is built from TRBV12-3 or TRBV12-4 and TRBJ2-7, with D hard to call. V lost 6 bases and J 2 bases, leaving 14 bases between the germline ends. The CDR3 has 14 residues. The CDR3 DNA reads as TGTGCCAGCAGGGAGTTGGGCGTTACCTACGAGCAGTACTTC. Its protein is CASRELGVTYEQYF.

This chain links TRBV20-1 with TRBJ1-2; the D gene is possibly TRBD1 (6 bases). This CDR3 has 16 residues. Germline CDR1 and CDR2: DFQATT and SNEGSKA (reference sequence). V lost 4 bases to trimming and J lost 0 bases, with 18 bases between them. CDR3 loop: CSATRGGGFTNYGYTF. CDR3 DNA: TGCAGTGCTACGAGGGGGGGGGGCTTCACTAACTATGGCTACACCTTC.

V usage is TRBV28 and J usage is TRBJ2-1; a weak D match, TRBD2 (6 bases). There are 16 residues in the CDR3. V gave up 6 bases and J gave up 6 bases, with 21 bases separating them. Germline assignment: CDR1 MDHEN and CDR2 SYDVKM. CDR3 sequence reads: CASSLDQGGGTNEQFF. The CDR3 bases are TGTGCCAGCAGCCTGGACCAGGGAGGAGGGACCAATGAGCAGTTCTTC.

This clonotype was observed a handful of times. The rearrangement joins TRBV12-3 or TRBV12-4 to TRBJ1-1, with D perhaps matching TRBD1 (6 bases). Trimming took 3 bases from V and 3 from J, leaving 11 bases between them. The CDR3 spans 14 residues. The CDR3 sequence is CASSLAGVDTEAFF. The CDR3, as DNA: TGTGCCAGCAGTTTGGCAGGGGTGGACACTGAAGCTTTCTTT.

The chain joins TRBV6-5 to TRBJ2-1; D unresolved. Germline CDR1 is MNHEY and CDR2 is SVGAGI. The V gene lost 0 bases and the J gene lost 2 bases, with 11 bases spanning the gap. The CDR3 consists of 16 residues. DNA for the CDR3: TGTGCCAGCAGTTACTCTCGTCAACGTACCTACAATGAGCAGTTCTTC. It specifies CASSYSRQRTYNEQFF.

About this clonotype: Germline is not matched at one junction end, which may reflect a read error. In DNA, the CDR3 is TGTGCCAGCAGCGTAGCATCTAAGTATGGCTACACCTTC. Translating it yields CASSVASKYGYTF. The chain recombines TRBV9 with TRBJ1-2; D is unclear. The CDR3 consists of 13 residues. The germline V gene has CDR1 SGDLS and CDR2 YYNGEE.

This clonotype appeared a few times. The chain uses TRBV20-1 and TRBJ2-3; 8 bases map to TRBD2. CDR1 and CDR2 (germline): DFQATT, SNEGSKA (reference sequence). This CDR3 is built from 15 residues. Germline trimming cut 3 bases from V and 5 bases from J; bases unmatched to any gene: 10. The CDR3 region has the DNA TGCAGTGCTAGTTCCCAGCGGGAGTTAATAGATACGCAGTATTTT. Translating it yields CSASSQRELIDTQYF.

The chain's CDR3 is CASSFTANTEAFF. The CDR3 DNA reads TGCGCCAGCAGCTTTACAGCGAACACTGAAGCTTTCTTT. The rearrangement joins TRBV5-1 to TRBJ1-1; no clear D. V was shortened by 2 bases and J by 1 base, with 6 bases between the two germline ends. Germline CDR1 reads SGHRS; CDR2 reads YFSETQ. This CDR3 comprises 13 residues.

The chain joins TRBV2 to TRBJ2-7; D uncertain. Germline loops: CDR1 SNHLY, CDR2 FYNNEI. The length of the CDR3 is 15 residues. V lost 1 base, J lost 1 base, and 11 bases lay in between. This chain's CDR3 is CASSEDLGSSYEQYF. The CDR3 DNA sequence: TGTGCCAGCAGTGAAGACCTGGGAAGTTCCTACGAGCAGTACTTC.

This clonotype has more than one count but fewer than ten. The V call is TRBV7-9, the J call TRBJ2-7; D remains unclear. The germline CDR1 and CDR2 sequences are SEHNR and FQNEAQ (reference sequence). The CDR3 is 13 amino acids. V was shortened by 5 bases and J by 6 bases, with 14 bases between the two germline ends. The CDR3 nucleotides are TGTGCCAGCAGCGGGCACCTAAGCCGCGAGCAGTACTTC. Encoded protein: CASSGHLSREQYF.

This clonotype was counted a few times. The chain has TRBV10-3 and TRBJ1-1; 7 positions match TRBD1. The CDR3 contains 14 residues. CDR1 and CDR2 from the germline V gene are ENHRY and SYGVKD. Trimming cost V 7 bases and J 3 bases; bases outside gene matches: 8. In nucleotides, the CDR3 is TGTGCCATCACTCAAGACAGGGCCTACACTGAAGCTTTCTTT. Translation: CAITQDRAYTEAFF.

There are a few counts of this clonotype. The CDR3 loop reads CASSQDWAGYTQYF. As DNA, the CDR3 is TGTGCCAGCAGCCAAGATTGGGCGGGGTATACGCAGTATTTT. The rearrangement links TRBV14 to TRBJ2-3, with TRBD2 as a possible D gene (6 bases). The CDR3 contains 14 residues. V was cut by 0 bases and J by 7 bases, with 11 bases left in between. The germline gives CDR1 SGHDN, CDR2 FVKESK.

The CDR3 spells CAITSGSFTDTQYF. CDR3 bases: TGTGCCATCACTAGCGGGAGTTTTACAGATACGCAGTATTTT. The chain carries TRBV10-3 and TRBJ2-3; 10 bases align to TRBD2. Per germline, CDR1 ENHRY and CDR2 SYGVKD. The CDR3 is made up of 14 amino acids. Trimming at V came to 7 bases and at J to 3 bases, leaving 4 bases not matched to a gene.

This clonotype was counted ten times or more. The V and J genes are TRBV18 and TRBJ2-6, with TRBD1 matching 7 bases. CDR1 is KGHSH, CDR2 LQKENI, per germline. The CDR3 has 18 amino acids. Unmatched junction bases numbered 9, after V lost 2 bases and J lost 2 bases. The CDR3 coding sequence is TGTGCCAGCTCACCATCGGTACAGGGGATCACTGGGGCCAACGTCCTGACTTTC. Amino acid sequence: CASSPSVQGITGANVLTF.

This clonotype came up a few times. The genes are TRBV7-6 and TRBJ2-3; 8 bases align to TRBD1. Looked up from germline, CDR1 is SGHVS and CDR2 is FNYEAQ. J was trimmed by 4 bases and V by 1 base; bases with no gene match: 13. The CDR3 runs to 18 residues. The CDR3 protein is CASSLGPGQAEQPDTQYF. Written as DNA, the CDR3 is TGTGCCAGCAGCTTAGGACCGGGACAGGCCGAACAACCAGATACGCAGTATTTT.